These T cell receptor beta chains were read from a single sample in a study of shared clonotypes between healthy human individuals. Using immunoSEQ multiplex PCR, the repertoire was profiled, and TCRdb retains in-frame clones only, with some absent. There are millions of clones in the sample; 85% to 95% occur only once, and 0.39% lies in the top ten. Sequencing input: naive CD4+ T cells from PBMCs. These receptors were obtained from a man younger than 35 in good health. Some clones in this sample may be carry-over from other donors' samples. CDR3s include the opening cysteine and the closing phenylalanine or tryptophan. The D gene is left open where the match is weak. The size entry is marked missing in some rows and otherwise reads once, few, many or a size class.

j_gene | v_gene | d_gene | abundance | CDR3nt | CDR3aa
TRBJ2-3 | TRBV27 | TRBD2 | NA | TGTGCCAGCAGTTTATCTTCCTGGGCTAGCGGGGGAGCCACAGATACGCAGTATTTT | CASSLSSWASGGATDTQYF
TRBJ2-1 | TRBV6-6 | TRBD2 | NA | TGTGCCAGCAGCCGTAGCAGCGGGAGGTATGAGCAGTTCTTC | CASSRSSGRYEQFF
TRBJ2-7 | TRBV7-6 | NA | NA | TGTGCCAGCAGCTTACCGTCCGAGGGAGACGAGCAGTACTTC | CASSLPSEGDEQYF
TRBJ2-4 | TRBV5-6 | NA | NA | TGTGCCAGCAGCCTCACGTGGGGGGCCAAAAACATTCAGTACTTC | CASSLTWGAKNIQYF
TRBJ2-7 | TRBV18 | TRBD2 | NA | TGTGCCAGCTCACCACCGAAGACTAGCGGCGCCTACGAGCAGTACTTC | CASSPPKTSGAYEQYF
TRBJ2-5 | TRBV28 | NA | NA | TGTGCCAGCAGTTCATCTTCCAGGGGACCTCGGGAGACCCAGTACTTC | CASSSSSRGPRETQYF
TRBJ2-3 | TRBV11-3 | NA | NA | TGTGCCAGCAGCCCGCCCGGGTCGACAGCTAGCACAGATACGCAGTATTTT | CASSPPGSTASTDTQYF
TRBJ2-1 | TRBV7-3 | TRBD2 | NA | TGTGCCAGCAGCCTCCTAGCGGGACCTTACAATGAGCAGTTCTTC | CASSLLAGPYNEQFF
TRBJ1-5 | TRBV30 | NA | once | TGTGCCTGGAGTCCGGGAGGGAGTAGCAATCAGCCCCAGCATTTT | CAWSPGGSSNQPQHF
TRBJ2-3 | TRBV6-4 | NA | NA | TGTGCCAGCAGTCTTGAAAGAGCAGATACGCAGTATTTT | CASSLERADTQYF
TRBJ2-4 | TRBV28 | NA | NA | TGTGCCAGCATCCCGACTAGTTTGGGCAAAAACATTCAGTACTTC | CASIPTSLGKNIQYF
TRBJ2-7 | TRBV11-3 | TRBD1 | NA | TGTGCCAGCAGCTTTGCCCGGGACAGAGCCTACGAGCAGTACTTC | CASSFARDRAYEQYF
TRBJ2-1 | TRBV7-9 | TRBD2 | NA | TGTGCCAGCAGCTTAGGACTAGCGGGAGGAGGAACGTTCTTC | CASSLGLAGGGTFF
TRBJ2-3 | TRBV7-9 | NA | NA | TGTGCCAGCACCATGGCCGGCACAGATACGCAGTATTTT | CASTMAGTDTQYF
TRBJ2-7 | TRBV11-2 | NA | NA | TGTGCCAGCAGCTGGGATGAATTCTCCTACGAGCAGTACTTC | CASSWDEFSYEQYF
TRBJ2-5 | TRBV5-1 | NA | NA | TGCGCCAGCACCACGCAGGGCGGGGTCCAAGAGACCCAGTACTTC | CASTTQGGVQETQYF
TRBJ1-4 | TRBV5-1 | NA | NA | TGCGCCAGCAGCTTTGAGGGGGGGAATGAAAAACTGTTTTTT | CASSFEGGNEKLFF
TRBJ2-1 | TRBV28 | TRBD2 | NA | TGTGCCAGCAGCCCAAGCGGGAGGGGTTACAATGAGCAGTTCTTC | CASSPSGRGYNEQFF
TRBJ2-7 | TRBV5-6 | NA | NA | TGTGCCAGCAGCTCCCGGAGGATCAACAACTACGAGCAGTACTTC | CASSSRRINNYEQYF
TRBJ1-5 | TRBV5-1 | NA | NA | TGCGCCAGCAGCTTGGCATCGGGCTTCAATCAGCCCCAGCATTTT | CASSLASGFNQPQHF
TRBJ1-2 | TRBV30 | TRBD1 | NA | TGTGCCTGGAGGCAGGGGGGGACTAACTATGGCTACACCTTC | CAWRQGGTNYGYTF
TRBJ2-7 | TRBV4-2 | TRBD2 | NA | TGTGCCAGCAGCCGAGATCTAGCGGGAGGCACCTTCTACGAGCAGTACTTC | CASSRDLAGGTFYEQYF
TRBJ2-3 | TRBV11-2 | NA | NA | TGTGCCAGCAGCTTAAGTTCAGGGCGCGGTAATGGAGATACGCAGTATTTT | CASSLSSGRGNGDTQYF
TRBJ1-5 | TRBV27 | NA | NA | TGTGCCAGCAGTCGACACGGCAATCAGCCCCAGCATTTT | CASSRHGNQPQHF
TRBJ2-7 | TRBV18 | NA | once | TGTGCCAGCTCACCAACAGCAGGGAGCTCCTACGAGCAGTACTTC | CASSPTAGSSYEQYF
TRBJ2-7 | TRBV6-5 | TRBD2 | NA | TGTGCCAGCAACGAGCGGGACTCCTACGAGCAGTACTTC | CASNERDSYEQYF
TRBJ1-2 | TRBV19 | NA | NA | TGTGCCAGTAGAATCGGGGCAGGGTTCTATCATGGCTACACCTTC | CASRIGAGFYHGYTF
TRBJ2-4 | TRBV4-1 | NA | NA | TGCGCCAGCAGCCAAGAAGGCGTAGCCAAAAACATTCAGTACTTC | CASSQEGVAKNIQYF
TRBJ1-1 | TRBV18 | TRBD1 | NA | TGTGCCAGCTCACCAAACCGGTCAGGGGGCGGAACTGAAGCTTTCTTT | CASSPNRSGGGTEAFF
TRBJ2-7 | TRBV27 | TRBD2 | NA | TGTGCCAGCAGTTCAAGACTAGCGGGAGGCCCGAGCTCCTACGAGCAGTACTTC | CASSSRLAGGPSSYEQYF
TRBJ2-1 | TRBV28 | NA | NA | TGTGCCAGCACCTCCCCCTGGGGCAGCAACAATGAGCAGTTCTTC | CASTSPWGSNNEQFF
TRBJ1-4 | TRBV19 | NA | NA | TGTGCCAGTAGTATCGTGTCCCGACAATCCAATGAAAAACTGTTTTTT | CASSIVSRQSNEKLFF
TRBJ1-2 | TRBV6-5 | NA | NA | TGTGCCAGCATGCGTTCTAACTATGGCTACACCTTC | CASMRSNYGYTF
TRBJ2-4 | TRBV28 | NA | NA | TGTGCCAGCAGTTTACGAGTCTTTGCCAAAAACATTCAGTACTTC | CASSLRVFAKNIQYF
TRBJ2-2 | TRBV27 | TRBD2 | NA | TGTGCCAGCAGGCCTAGCGGGACCGCGAACACCGGGGAGCTGTTTTTT | CASRPSGTANTGELFF
TRBJ2-1 | TRBV27 | TRBD2 | NA | TGTGCCAGCAGTTTAGGTCTTGCGGGAGGGTACAATGAGCAGTTCTTC | CASSLGLAGGYNEQFF
TRBJ2-2 | TRBV5-6 | NA | NA | TGTGCCAGCAGCTTGCTGGGTCCGTACACCGGGGAGCTGTTTTTT | CASSLLGPYTGELFF
TRBJ2-7 | TRBV6-5 | NA | few | TGTGCCAGCAGAGGTACAGGGAACTACGAGCAGTACTTC | CASRGTGNYEQYF
TRBJ1-5 | TRBV30 | NA | few | TGTGCCTGGAGTGTAAGTAGCAATCAGCCCCAGCATTTT | CAWSVSSNQPQHF
TRBJ2-3 | TRBV5-1 | TRBD2 | NA | TGCGCCAGCAGCGGGGGTGTTAGCGGGAGTTCAGCGAGTACAGATACGCAGTATTTT | CASSGGVSGSSASTDTQYF